This record concerns one TCR beta chain sequence. The CDR3 runs 14 residues. Germline V lookup: CDR1 SGHTA, CDR2 FQGNSA. V gave up 5 bases and J gave up 6 bases, with 13 bases separating them. This sample is drawn from a study of radiation and T cells in renal cell carcinoma. The time point here: blood 2 weeks post-SBRT. The treatment here: 15 Gy SBRT to primary tumor, nephrectomy 4 weeks later. Measured with immunoSEQ multiplex PCR; TCRdb has only the in-frame clones, and not every one. This table holds more than 75,000 clones, roughly 85% found once. The sequencing used blood, collected from a patient whose treatment included radiotherapy and nephrectomy. V gene TRBV7-2 combines with J gene TRBJ2-2; no clear D gene. The TCR sequence derives from a woman aged 45-60 years with renal cell carcinoma. CDR3 loop: CASSPPGGAGELFF. The CDR3 DNA follows: TGTGCCAGCAGCCCCCCGGGTGGGGCCGGGGAGCTGTTTTTT.